This T cell receptor beta chain came from a study of T cells in localized non-small cell lung cancer. Notes on the study in general: It was uninvolved adjacent lung that showed the highest T cell clonality, exceeding tumor. Sequencing was restricted to one tumor region; therefore, heterogeneity remains possible. Longer overall survival was seen with higher T cell density measured in blood. Adjacent lung held a median approximately 50 of the top 100 tumor clones.

TCRdb's copy holds only in-frame clones and misses some; the assay was immunoSEQ multiplex PCR. Of around 9,600 clones in the sample, under 95% were seen once. V gave up 4 bases and J gave up 14 bases, with 15 bases separating them. The CDR3 has 12 residues. The germline V gene encodes CDR1 MGHDK and CDR2 SYGVNS. As regards this clone: The antigen is unknown.

The chain joins TRBV25-1 to TRBJ1-3; D is unclear. This sequence originates from a woman aged 35 to 69 with stage I squamous cell lung carcinoma. Sequencing used peripheral blood, obtained before any cancer treatment. Here the CDR3 DNA reads TGTGCCAGCAGTGGTCTTCGAGCCCTACTATATTTT. Translated: CASSGLRALLYF.